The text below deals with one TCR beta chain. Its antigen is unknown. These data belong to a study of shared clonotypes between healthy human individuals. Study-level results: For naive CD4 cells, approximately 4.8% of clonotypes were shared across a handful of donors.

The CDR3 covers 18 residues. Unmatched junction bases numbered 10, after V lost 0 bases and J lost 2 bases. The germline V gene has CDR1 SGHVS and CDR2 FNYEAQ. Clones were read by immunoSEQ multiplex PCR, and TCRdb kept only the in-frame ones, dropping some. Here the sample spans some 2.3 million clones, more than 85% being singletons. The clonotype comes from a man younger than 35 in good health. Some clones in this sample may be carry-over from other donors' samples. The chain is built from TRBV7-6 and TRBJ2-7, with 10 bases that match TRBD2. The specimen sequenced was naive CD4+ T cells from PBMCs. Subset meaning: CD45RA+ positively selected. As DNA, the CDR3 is TGTGCCAGCAGCTTAGCTCTGATATCTAGCGGGAGCCCCTACGAGCAGTACTTC. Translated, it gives CASSLALISSGSPYEQYF.